These 32 T cell receptor beta chains came from one sample sequenced in a study of long-term antiretroviral therapy in people with HIV (dated by TCRdb to between 2021 and 2024). Sequencing of the TRB variable region was done with the immunoSEQ hsTCRB v3.0 assay at survey level resolution. As stored in TCRdb, this immuneACCESS dataset retains in-frame rearrangements with V and J assigned. A fraction of the clones does not appear; measured against another copy, unresolved V genes explain less than half of the discrepancy, and the remainder lacks a known reason. The table for this sample lists 25,000 to 35,000 clones; roughly 95% of them were counted only once. The top ten clones comprise under 2.5% of the sample. This specimen was unsorted PBMCs, taken roughly 6.4 years after starting antiretroviral therapy. The receptors stem from a man younger than 45 with HIV.

The chain uses TRBV7-9 and TRBJ2-4; the match to TRBD1 covers 10 bases. The V gene's germline CDR1 is SEHNR and CDR2 FQNEAQ (reference sequence). V shed 3 bases, J shed 8 bases, and the junction held 7 bases outside the gene matches. This CDR3 is built from 15 residues. This chain's CDR3 is CASSFIDRGLDIQYF. Written as DNA, the CDR3 is TGTGCCAGCAGCTTCATCGACAGGGGGCTGGACATTCAGTACTTC.

The chain employs TRBV11-3 and TRBJ2-1; D is perhaps TRBD1 (5 bases). Germline V gene lookup returns CDR1 SGHNT and CDR2 YENEEA. This CDR3 contains 13 residues. V lost 4 bases, J lost 4 bases, and 8 bases lay in between. CDR3 nucleotides: TGTGCCAGCAGCTCGCGACAGTACAATGAGCAGTTCTTC. It yields the protein CASSSRQYNEQFF.

This rearrangement joins TRBV9 to TRBJ1-1, with TRBD1 identical over 7 bases. Per germline, CDR1 SGDLS and CDR2 YYNGEE. The length of the CDR3 is 14 residues. The ends lost 0 bases at V and 7 bases at J; junction bases unmatched: 6. The DNA of the CDR3 is TGTGCCAGCAGCGTAGCAGGGGGAGGGGATGAAGCTTTCTTT. Translated, it gives CASSVAGGGDEAFF.

Details on this clone: At the DNA level, this CDR3 is encoded by other sequences in the same sample as well. The V and J genes are TRBV7-9 and TRBJ1-5; no firm D call. V lost 4 bases and J lost 7, with 8 bases in between. The CDR3 extends over 12 amino acids. Germline V gene sequence: CDR1 SEHNR, CDR2 FQNEAQ (reference sequence). CDR3 region: CASSSGAQPQHF. The CDR3 DNA reads TGTGCCAGCAGCTCGGGCGCCCAGCCCCAGCATTTT.

The chain combines TRBV18 with TRBJ1-1; D ambiguous. The CDR3 covers 14 residues. V lost 3 bases to trimming and J lost 1 base, with 9 bases between them. Germline V gene data show CDR1 as KGHSH and CDR2 as LQKENI. The DNA for the CDR3 is TGTGCCAGCTCACCGGTAGGAGCGAACACTGAAGCTTTCTTT. Protein product: CASSPVGANTEAFF.

The chain links TRBV19 to TRBJ1-5; no definite D call. Trimming removed 7 bases at V and 10 bases at J, with 20 bases between. The length of the CDR3 is 14 residues. Germline V CDR1 and CDR2: LNHDA, SQIVND (reference sequence). CDR3 sequence: CASMVTGGYGPQHF. The CDR3 DNA reads as TGTGCCAGTATGGTGACGGGAGGATACGGTCCCCAGCATTTT.

V gene TRBV5-1 combines with J gene TRBJ1-1, with D perhaps TRBD1 (5 bases). The CDR3 runs 16 residues. Germline CDR1 reads SGHRS; CDR2 reads YFSETQ. The V end lost 1 base, the J end lost 7 bases, and 20 bases lay between the germline ends. CDR3 DNA: TGCGCCAGCAGCTTGTACCTCCTGGGGGAAAGTAATGAAGCTTTCTTT. Its translation: CASSLYLLGESNEAFF.

The chain links TRBV9 to TRBJ2-4; possibly TRBD2 for D (5 bases). The CDR3 has 15 amino acids. The V end was cut by 0 bases, the J end by 0 bases, with 7 bases between. In germline, CDR1 is SGDLS, CDR2 YYNGEE. The CDR3 loop is CASSVDREAKNIQYF. CDR3 coding DNA: TGTGCCAGCAGCGTAGACCGGGAAGCCAAAAACATTCAGTACTTC.

The chain joins TRBV7-9 to TRBJ1-5; 7 bases align to TRBD1. V trimming: 5 bases; J trimming: 11 bases; junction bases outside the gene matches: 6. The CDR3 length is 12 residues. Germline assignment: CDR1 SEHNR and CDR2 FQNEAQ (reference sequence). CDR3 coding DNA: TGTGCCAGCAGCGGTCCAACAGGGGCCCAGCATTTT. As protein: CASSGPTGAQHF.

The rearrangement uses TRBV6-6 and TRBJ2-2; D gene ambiguous. The V end was cut by 6 bases, the J end by 7 bases, with 6 bases between. Germline-derived CDR1 and CDR2 are MNHNY and SVGAGI (reference sequence). This CDR3 is 11 amino acids long. The CDR3 protein is CASRALGELFF. CDR3 in DNA: TGTGCCAGCAGGGCGCTCGGGGAGCTGTTTTTT.

The chain links TRBV27 to TRBJ2-7; D is perhaps TRBD1 (6 bases). CDR1 MNHEY and CDR2 SMNVEV come from the germline V gene (reference sequence). The CDR3 runs to 11 residues. Trimming left V 4 bases short and J 6 bases short, with 7 bases between. DNA of the CDR3: TGTGCCAGCAGTTGGGGGCTCGAGCAGTACTTC. Translating it yields CASSWGLEQYF.

The CDR3 loop reads CASRQTGELFF. DNA of the CDR3: TGTGCCAGCAGACAGACCGGGGAGCTGTTTTTT. The gene calls are TRBV25-1 and TRBJ2-2; D ambiguous. V gave up 6 bases and J gave up 5 bases, with 4 bases separating them. Germline CDR1 reads MGHDK; CDR2 reads SYGVNS. This CDR3 has 11 amino acids.

The chain links TRBV4-3 to TRBJ2-3, with D perhaps matching TRBD1 (5 bases). CDR1 and CDR2 (germline): LGHNA, YSLEER. The CDR3 spans 16 residues. The V end lost 1 base, the J end lost 4 bases, and 15 bases lay between the germline ends. The CDR3 region has the DNA TGCGCCAGCAGCCAAGCACGACAGTTGAACGCAGATACGCAGTATTTT. Its translation is CASSQARQLNADTQYF.

V and J are TRBV28 and TRBJ1-3, with 7 bases identical to TRBD1. Germline V CDR1 and CDR2: MDHEN, SYDVKM. The CDR3 is 13 residues long. Trimming took 3 bases from V and 5 from J; bases not matched to a gene: 1. CDR3 residues: CASSLTGRNTIYF. As DNA, the CDR3 is TGTGCCAGCAGTTTGACAGGGCGAAACACCATATATTTT.

The CDR3: CASSYSTRVYTGELFF. The CDR3 DNA is TGTGCCAGCAGTTACTCGACTCGGGTATACACCGGGGAGCTGTTTTTT. The rearrangement joins TRBV6-5 to TRBJ2-2; D gene unclear. Looked up from germline, CDR1 is MNHEY and CDR2 is SVGAGI. V lost 0 bases to trimming and J lost 3 bases, with 11 bases between them. This CDR3 spans 16 amino acids.

The chain joins TRBV5-4 to TRBJ2-5, with a tentative D call TRBD1 (5 bases). Trimming pared 0 bases from V and 4 bases from J, leaving 16 bases between. Germline CDR1 reads SGHNT; CDR2 reads YYREEE (reference sequence). The CDR3 contains 16 residues. The CDR3 is CASSLEGRISPETQYF. The CDR3 DNA follows: TGTGCCAGCAGCTTGGAGGGGCGGATCTCTCCAGAGACCCAGTACTTC.

This sequence joins TRBV6-5 and TRBJ1-2; a weak D match, TRBD1 (6 bases). Germline CDR1 is MNHEY and CDR2 is SVGAGI. The CDR3 runs to 14 residues. V lost 2 bases and J lost 4, with 11 bases in between. The CDR3 bases are TGTGCCAGCAGTTACGGGGGGGGCATCTATGGCTACACCTTC. Amino acids: CASSYGGGIYGYTF.

Worth noting for this clone: A read error may produce the germline difference seen at one junction end. The chain links TRBV7-7 to TRBJ2-3, with TRBD2 matching 10 bases. The CDR3 spans 15 residues. The germline gives CDR1 SSHAT, CDR2 FNYEAQ (reference sequence). CDR3 in DNA: TGTGCTAGCAGCCCAGGGACTAGCGCCTCAGATACGCAGTATTTT. It encodes CASSPGTSASDTQYF.

The chain links TRBV4-1 to TRBJ2-4, with TRBD2 matching over 8 bases. Trimming cost V 1 base and J 9 bases; bases outside gene matches: 11. Germline V gene lookup returns CDR1 MGHRA and CDR2 YSYEKL. This CDR3 spans 16 amino acids. The CDR3 loop is CASSQVAGWNGAIQYF. As DNA, the CDR3 is TGCGCCAGCAGCCAAGTAGCGGGATGGAACGGGGCCATTCAGTACTTC.

This clone appeared once. The rearrangement joins TRBV2 to TRBJ2-4; TRBD2 matches 8 bases. This CDR3 is 15 amino acids long. V gave up 6 bases and J gave up 5 bases; unmatched junction bases: 9. In germline, CDR1 is SNHLY, CDR2 FYNNEI. CDR3: CASRAWAGGQNIQYF. The DNA of the CDR3 is TGTGCCAGCAGGGCCTGGGCGGGGGGTCAAAACATTCAGTACTTC. Variable domain in full (rest from reference TRBV2 and TRBJ2-4): EPEVTQTPSHQVTQMGQEVILRCVPISNHLYFYWYRQILGQKVEFLVSFYNNEISEKSEIFDDQFSVERPDGSNFTLKIRSTKLEDSAMYFCASRAWAGGQNIQYFGAGTRLSVL.

The chain carries TRBV5-1 and TRBJ2-7; D is possibly TRBD1 (5 bases). This CDR3 contains 13 residues. V lost 4 bases to trimming and J lost 3 bases, with 11 bases between them. Germline CDR1 and CDR2: SGHRS and YFSETQ. The CDR3 region has the DNA TGCGCCAGCAGCCACGACAGCCTCTACGAGCAGTACTTC. This translates into CASSHDSLYEQYF.

The chain is built from TRBV7-2 and TRBJ2-7, with TRBD1 identical over 8 bases. The CDR3 is 16 residues long. V was clipped by 5 bases and J by 3 bases; unmatched bases: 12. Per the germline V gene, CDR1 is SGHTA and CDR2 is FQGNSA. CDR3 loop: CASSPGQGRGHYEQYF. CDR3 coding DNA: TGTGCCAGCAGCCCGGGGCAGGGCAGGGGGCACTACGAGCAGTACTTC. The complete variable domain, with remaining parts taken from reference TRBV7-2 and TRBJ2-7, reads GAGVSQSPSNKVTEKGKDVELRCDPISGHTALYWYRQSLGQGLEFLIYFQGNSAPDKSGLPSDRFSAERTGGSVSTLTIQRTQQEDSAVYLCASSPGQGRGHYEQYFGPGTRLTVT.

The chain carries TRBV2 and TRBJ2-3; D tentatively fits TRBD1 or TRBD2 (5 bases each). Trimming pared 6 bases from V and 3 bases from J, leaving 16 bases between. CDR3 length: 15 amino acids. Germline CDR1 reads SNHLY; CDR2 reads FYNNEI. The CDR3 loop reads CASSHRGVGTDTQYF. CDR3 DNA: TGTGCCAGCAGCCATAGGGGAGTAGGAACAGATACGCAGTATTTT.

This clone was seen only once. This chain uses TRBV19 with TRBJ2-3; 11 bases are a match to TRBD2. This CDR3 comprises 15 residues. The V segment lost 3 bases and the J segment 3 bases; nucleotides outside the gene matches: 2. Germline V lookup: CDR1 LNHDA, CDR2 SQIVND (reference sequence). The CDR3 sequence is CASSMTSGITDTQYF. The CDR3 region has the DNA TGTGCCAGTAGTATGACTAGCGGGATTACAGATACGCAGTATTTT. Filled out from reference TRBV19 and TRBJ2-3, the complete variable domain reads DGGITQSPKYLFRKEGQNVTLSCEQNLNHDAMYWYRQDPGQGLRLIYYSQIVNDFQKGDIAEGYSVSREKKESFPLTVTSAQKNPTAFYLCASSMTSGITDTQYFGPGTRLTVL.

This rearrangement joins TRBV30 to TRBJ2-7; D perhaps matches TRBD2 (6 bases). The CDR3 runs to 13 residues. Per germline, CDR1 GTSNPN and CDR2 SVGIG (reference sequence). Trimming removed 2 bases from V and 0 bases from J, with 8 bases in between. CDR3 in amino acids: CAWSSGSSYEQYF. The DNA of the CDR3 is TGTGCCTGGAGTAGCGGGTCCTCCTACGAGCAGTACTTC.

The V call is TRBV5-6, the J call TRBJ1-2; D possibly corresponds to TRBD1 (6 bases). The CDR3 is 15 amino acids. The germline V gene encodes CDR1 SGHDT and CDR2 YYEEEE. The V and J ends lost 5 bases and 4 bases respectively, with 18 bases between them. The CDR3 sequence: CASSSWGWDTYGYTF. CDR3 nucleotides: TGTGCCAGCAGTTCTTGGGGATGGGACACCTATGGCTACACCTTC.

V and J are TRBV7-8 and TRBJ1-2, with no clear D. The CDR3 has 13 residues. V was cut by 0 bases and J by 3 bases, with 5 bases left in between. The germline gives CDR1 SGHVS, CDR2 FQNEAQ. CDR3 coding DNA: TGTGCCAGCAGCTTAGCACAGTACTATGGCTACACCTTC. This gives the protein CASSLAQYYGYTF.

The J gene is TRBJ1-5, the V gene TRBV7-9; 8 bases agree with TRBD1. CDR1 SEHNR and CDR2 FQNEAQ come from the germline V gene (reference sequence). The CDR3 extends over 15 amino acids. J lost 2 bases, V lost 4 bases, and 4 bases had no gene match. The chain's CDR3 is CASSSTGQGNQPQHF. The CDR3 DNA is TGTGCCAGCAGCTCAACGGGACAGGGCAATCAGCCCCAGCATTTT.

The chain recombines TRBV5-1 with TRBJ2-2; 8 nucleotides agree with TRBD1. J gave up 5 bases and V 4 bases, and 7 bases lay outside the gene matches. Per the germline V gene, CDR1 is SGHRS and CDR2 is YFSETQ. This CDR3 is built from 15 residues. For the CDR3, the DNA is TGCGCCAGCAGCCCAGGGGGCGTCGAGACCGGGGAGCTGTTTTTT. Translation gives CASSPGGVETGELFF. Looking up the rest from reference TRBV5-1 and TRBJ2-2 gives the full variable domain: KAGVTQTPRYLIKTRGQQVTLSCSPISGHRSVSWYQQTPGQGLQFLFEYFSETQRNKGNFPGRFSGRQFSNSRSEMNVSTLELGDSALYLCASSPGGVETGELFFGEGSRLTVL.

The rearrangement uses TRBV7-9 and TRBJ2-7; D gene ambiguous. The length of the CDR3 is 12 residues. Trimming took 5 bases from V and 2 from J, leaving 7 bases between them. Germline CDR1 and CDR2: SEHNR and FQNEAQ (reference sequence). CDR3 sequence reads: CASSGLTYEQYF. In nucleotides, the CDR3 is TGTGCCAGCAGCGGATTGACCTACGAGCAGTACTTC.

J is TRBJ1-1 and V is TRBV7-9; D unresolved. There are 14 residues in the CDR3. The V and J ends lost 5 bases and 0 bases respectively, with 10 bases between them. Germline V gene sequence: CDR1 SEHNR, CDR2 FQNEAQ (reference sequence). CDR3 DNA: TGTGCCAGCAGCCGAGGGTCAATGAACACTGAAGCTTTCTTT. This encodes CASSRGSMNTEAFF.

The J gene is TRBJ2-3, the V gene TRBV7-9; perhaps TRBD2 as D (6 bases). V dropped 3 bases and J dropped 2 bases, with 9 bases sitting between them. Per the germline V gene, CDR1 is SEHNR and CDR2 is FQNEAQ (reference sequence). The CDR3 is made up of 14 amino acids. For the CDR3, the DNA is TGTGCCAGCAGCTTCGCGGGACCCACAGATACGCAGTATTTT. Protein product: CASSFAGPTDTQYF.